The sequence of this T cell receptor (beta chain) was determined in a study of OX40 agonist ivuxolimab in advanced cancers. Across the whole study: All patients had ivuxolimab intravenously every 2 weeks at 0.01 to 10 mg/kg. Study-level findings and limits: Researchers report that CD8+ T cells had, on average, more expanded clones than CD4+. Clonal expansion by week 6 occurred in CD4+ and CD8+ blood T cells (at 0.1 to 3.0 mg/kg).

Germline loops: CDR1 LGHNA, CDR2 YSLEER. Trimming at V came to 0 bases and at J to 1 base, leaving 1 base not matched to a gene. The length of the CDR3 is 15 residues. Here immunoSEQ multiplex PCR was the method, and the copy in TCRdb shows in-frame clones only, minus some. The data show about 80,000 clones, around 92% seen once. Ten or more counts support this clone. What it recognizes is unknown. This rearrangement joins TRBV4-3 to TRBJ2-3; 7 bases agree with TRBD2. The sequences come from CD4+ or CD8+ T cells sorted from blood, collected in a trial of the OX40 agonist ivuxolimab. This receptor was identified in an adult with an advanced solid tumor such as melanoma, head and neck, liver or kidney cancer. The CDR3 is CASSQESGGTDTQYF. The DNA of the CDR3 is TGCGCCAGCAGCCAAGAAAGCGGGGGCACAGATACGCAGTATTTT.